This TCR beta chain was identified in a study of cytomegalovirus exposure and HLA in healthy donors. Points from the study as a whole: Generally TCR sequences proved uncommon, though certain public TCRs appeared in numerous donors. By a later analysis, the bulk of CMV-associated TCR beta chains appeared HLA-restricted.

The table lists this clone with a few counts. Its target is not known. The CDR3 loop spans 15 amino acids. Germline-derived CDR1 and CDR2 are SGDLS and YYNGEE. V gave up 3 bases and J gave up 6 bases; unmatched junction bases: 10. The PCR employed 60 Vbeta primers together with 13 Jbeta primers. The method was immunoSEQ multiplex PCR; TCRdb's version includes in-frame clones alone and lacks a portion of them. The data contain 150,000 to 200,000 clones, around a tenth of them singletons. The chain combines TRBV9 with TRBJ1-2, with 8 bases aligning to TRBD1. The TCR comes from a young woman in good health and CMV-seropositive. Sequencing was done on a sample of PBMCs. CDR3 sequence: CASSAGQGGWDGYTF. The CDR3 region has the DNA TGTGCCAGCAGCGCCGGACAGGGAGGATGGGATGGCTACACCTTC. The variable domain in full, completed from reference TRBV9 and TRBJ1-2, reads DSGVTQTPKHLITATGQRVTLRCSPRSGDLSVYWYQQSLDQGLQFLIQYYNGEERAKGNILERFSAQQFPDLHSELNLSSLELGDSALYFCASSAGQGGWDGYTFGSGTRLTVV.